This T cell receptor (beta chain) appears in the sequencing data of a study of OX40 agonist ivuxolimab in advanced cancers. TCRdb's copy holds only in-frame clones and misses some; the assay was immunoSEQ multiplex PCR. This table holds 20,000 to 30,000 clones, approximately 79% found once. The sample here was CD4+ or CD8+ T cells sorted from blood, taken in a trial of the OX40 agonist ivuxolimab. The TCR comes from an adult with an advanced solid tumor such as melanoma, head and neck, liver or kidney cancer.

CDR3 coding DNA: TGTGCCAGCAGCTTAGGACACCTAACATCCTCTGGAAACACCATATATTTT. It is translated as CASSLGHLTSSGNTIYF. The chain couples TRBV11-2 to TRBJ1-3, with D unresolved. The V gene lost 1 base and the J gene lost 0 bases, with 13 bases spanning the gap. The CDR3 is 17 amino acids. Germline V gives CDR1 SGHAT, CDR2 FQNNGV.